Listed here are 15 T cell receptor beta chains from one sample, sequenced in a study of CD8 T cells in Susac syndrome. The RNA, roughly 0.5 to 1 ug, was put through reverse transcription using random hexamers. TCRdb re-analysed the immunoSEQ multiplex PCR reads in MiXCR, keeping a single row per CDR3 protein. The table records approximately 190,000 distinct CDR3 sequences, 95% of them present only once. Material for sequencing was CD8+ T cells from PBMCs. The receptors shown here come from a human donor with Susac syndrome.

DNA of the CDR3: TGTGCCACCAGCGGGCCTGACAGGGGGTCGCCCTATCAGCAGTTCTTC. Encoded protein: CATSGPDRGSPYQQFF. V usage is TRBV15 and J usage is TRBJ2-1; 9 bases align to TRBD1. This CDR3 is 16 amino acids long. Germline values: CDR1 LNHNV, CDR2 YYDKDF (reference sequence). V lost 5 bases, J lost 11 bases, and 16 bases stayed unmatched.

This rearrangement joins TRBV7-8 to TRBJ1-5, with D perhaps matching TRBD1 (5 bases). The germline V gene encodes CDR1 SGHVS and CDR2 FQNEAQ. The CDR3 contains 15 residues. The V and J ends lost 5 bases and 7 bases respectively, with 18 bases between them. CDR3 DNA sequence: TGTGCCAGCAGCCCCGACCGTCGGGGGGGACAGCCCCAGCATTTT. Translated: CASSPDRRGGQPQHF.

The rearrangement links TRBV7-8 to TRBJ1-1; 12 bases agree with TRBD1. This CDR3 has 17 amino acids. The germline V gene encodes CDR1 SGHVS and CDR2 FQNEAQ. V lost 4 bases to trimming and J lost 1 base; unmatched junction nucleotides: 7. DNA of the CDR3: TGTGCCAGCAGCTCGGGACAGGGGGCTGTTAGGAACACTGAAGCTTTCTTT. It translates to CASSSGQGAVRNTEAFF.

J is TRBJ2-3 and V is TRBV9, with 7 bases that match TRBD2. V gave up 0 bases and J gave up 6 bases; unmatched junction bases: 19. Germline V gene data show CDR1 as SGDLS and CDR2 as YYNGEE. This CDR3 is 19 amino acids long. This chain's CDR3 is CASSVASGVAGVGLDTQYF. In DNA, the CDR3 is TGTGCCAGCAGCGTAGCGTCCGGGGTTGCGGGAGTTGGTTTGGATACGCAGTATTTT.

This chain joins TRBV5-6 and TRBJ1-2; 9 bases match TRBD1. The length of the CDR3 is 14 residues. CDR1 and CDR2 from the germline V gene are SGHDT and YYEEEE. The V segment lost 4 bases and the J segment 7 bases; nucleotides outside the gene matches: 8. The CDR3 DNA reads TGTGCCAGCAGCCCCGGGACAGGGCATTTTGGCTACACCTTC. As protein: CASSPGTGHFGYTF. The complete variable domain, with remaining parts taken from reference TRBV5-6 and TRBJ1-2, reads DAGVTQSPTHLIKTRGQQVTLRCSPKSGHDTVSWYQQALGQGPQFIFQYYEEEERQRGNFPDRFSGHQFPNYSSELNVNALLLGDSALYLCASSPGTGHFGYTFGSGTRLTVV.

This chain joins TRBV19 and TRBJ1-5; D possibly corresponds to TRBD1 (5 bases). The length of the CDR3 is 15 residues. Trimming took 5 bases from V and 4 from J, leaving 15 bases between them. CDR1 LNHDA and CDR2 SQIVND come from the germline V gene (reference sequence). Here the CDR3 DNA reads TGTGCCAGTAGTCGAACCGGGACCCCGAATCAGCCCCAGCATTTT. Translating it yields CASSRTGTPNQPQHF.

The chain couples TRBV14 to TRBJ2-7; 10 bases align to TRBD1. After removal of 2 bases from V and 5 bases from J, the junction contained 6 bases not matched to a gene. CDR3 length: 15 residues. Per the germline V gene, CDR1 is SGHDN and CDR2 is FVKESK. CDR3 amino acids: CASSQSGTGVHEQYF. Here the CDR3 DNA reads TGTGCCAGCAGCCAATCGGGGACAGGGGTGCACGAGCAGTACTTC. The full variable domain, with the rest looked up from reference TRBV14 and TRBJ2-7, is EAGVTQFPSHSVIEKGQTVTLRCDPISGHDNLYWYRRVMGKEIKFLLHFVKESKQDESGMPNNRFLAERTGGTYSTLKVQPAELEDSGVYFCASSQSGTGVHEQYFGPGTRLTVT.

The V call is TRBV9, the J call TRBJ2-7; TRBD1 agrees at 8 bases. Germline V gene sequence: CDR1 SGDLS, CDR2 YYNGEE. V was clipped by 3 bases and J by 2 bases; unmatched bases: 4. This CDR3 is built from 14 residues. CDR3 loop: CASSASQGAYEQYF. The CDR3 coding sequence is TGTGCCAGCAGCGCCTCACAGGGGGCCTACGAGCAGTACTTC. The whole variable domain, remainder taken from reference TRBV9 and TRBJ2-7, is DSGVTQTPKHLITATGQRVTLRCSPRSGDLSVYWYQQSLDQGLQFLIQYYNGEERAKGNILERFSAQQFPDLHSELNLSSLELGDSALYFCASSASQGAYEQYFGPGTRLTVT.

The gene calls are TRBV29-1 and TRBJ2-1; TRBD1 matches at 7 bases. The J segment lost 6 bases and the V segment lost 1 base, leaving 0 bases of the junction unmatched. Germline CDR1 and CDR2: SQVTM and ANQGSEA. CDR3 length: 12 residues. CDR3 in DNA: TGCAGCGTTGAAGGGACAGGCAATGAGCAGTTCTTC. Residues: CSVEGTGNEQFF.

The V gene is TRBV28, the J gene TRBJ2-3; 8 bases are shared with TRBD1. J was trimmed by 3 bases and V by 4 bases; bases with no gene match: 6. Germline CDR1 reads MDHEN; CDR2 reads SYDVKM. There are 15 residues in the CDR3. The CDR3 DNA follows: TGTGCCAGCAGTTCCCAGGGGGCGCGGACAGATACGCAGTATTTT. It encodes CASSSQGARTDTQYF.

The chain couples TRBV27 to TRBJ1-3; D is ambiguous. This CDR3 contains 16 residues. CDR1 is MNHEY and CDR2 is SMNVEV in the germline V gene (reference sequence). Trimming took off 2 bases at V and 0 bases at J, with 11 bases between the two ends. CDR3 in DNA: TGTGCCAGCAGTTTAGGCGCAGGACTCTCTGGAAACACCATATATTTT. Its protein is CASSLGAGLSGNTIYF.

This clonotype was detected only once. The chain employs TRBV20-1 and TRBJ1-2; weak D call: TRBD1 (5 bases). V lost 5 bases, J lost 2 bases, and 15 bases lay in between. Germline CDR1 and CDR2: DFQATT and SNEGSKA (reference sequence). CDR3 size: 14 residues. The CDR3: CSARPGGVNYGYTF. The CDR3 DNA sequence: TGCAGTGCTCGCCCCGGAGGGGTGAACTATGGCTACACCTTC.

J is TRBJ2-7 and V is TRBV20-1, with D possibly TRBD1 on 6 matching bases. The CDR3 spans 11 residues. CDR1 DFQATT and CDR2 SNEGSKA come from the germline V gene (reference sequence). Trimming took off 8 bases at V and 3 bases at J, with 11 bases between the two ends. In DNA form, the CDR3 reads TGCAGTACGATACAGGGCTACGAGCAGTACTTC. As protein: CSTIQGYEQYF.

In this sample, this clonotype turned up a few times. The gene calls are TRBV9 and TRBJ2-3, with TRBD2 as a possible D gene (6 bases). The V and J ends lost 2 bases and 2 bases respectively, with 9 bases between them. Per the germline V gene, CDR1 is SGDLS and CDR2 is YYNGEE. The CDR3 covers 14 residues. In DNA, the CDR3 is TGTGCCAGCAGCGTCGGGGGAGACACAGATACGCAGTATTTT. Residues: CASSVGGDTDTQYF. The variable domain in full, with the rest retrieved from reference TRBV9 and TRBJ2-3, is DSGVTQTPKHLITATGQRVTLRCSPRSGDLSVYWYQQSLDQGLQFLIQYYNGEERAKGNILERFSAQQFPDLHSELNLSSLELGDSALYFCASSVGGDTDTQYFGPGTRLTVL.

A single count supports this clonotype. The chain has TRBV27 and TRBJ2-5; 7 nucleotides match TRBD2. The CDR3 runs 14 residues. Germline CDR1 and CDR2: MNHEY and SMNVEV (reference sequence). Germline trimming cut 5 bases from V and 0 bases from J; bases unmatched to any gene: 3. The CDR3: CASSASGNQETQYF. The DNA of the CDR3 is TGTGCCAGCAGTGCAAGCGGGAACCAAGAGACCCAGTACTTC.